Listed below are T cell receptor beta chains from one sample, sequenced in a study of blood T cell repertoires in COVID-19. The method was immunoSEQ multiplex PCR; TCRdb's version includes in-frame clones alone and lacks a portion of them. The sample holds hundreds of thousands of clones, around 86% seen once. Sequencing was performed on PBMCs or T cells enriched from blood (not recorded which). The source of these receptors is a woman aged 50 to 60 who had recovered from COVID-19. Both conserved end residues are part of each CDR3. The D gene is left open where the match is weak. Only some rows state a clone size, as once, few, many or a class for expanded clones.

TRBV6-5	TRBJ1-4	16	.	TRBD1	TGTGCCAGCAGTTACGGGACAGACCCGTCGTACGGGAAACTGTTTTTT	CASSYGTDPSYGKLFF
TRBV29-1	TRBJ2-7	14	few	.	TGCAGCGTTGAGAGGGGGAGTCGAGGCCACGAGCAGTACTTC	CSVERGSRGHEQYF
TRBV4-3	TRBJ2-1	17	.	TRBD2	TGCGCCAGCAGCCAGGGGGGTGTCCGGGAGGGGTACAATGAGCAGTTCTTC	CASSQGGVREGYNEQFF
TRBV25-1	TRBJ1-1	13	.	.	TGTGCCAGCAGTGCCCTGAGGGGGACAGAAGCTTTCTTT	CASSALRGTEAFF
TRBV11-3	TRBJ2-1	16	.	TRBD2	TGTGCCAGCAGCTTACATAGCCGGGGAGGGTACAATGAGCAGTTCTTC	CASSLHSRGGYNEQFF
TRBV12-2	TRBJ2-1	23	.	.	TGTGCAAGTCGCCGAGACTCCGGCGGCGGCCGACAACCTTATCCTACACGGGGCAATGAGCAGTTCTTC	CASRRDSGGGRQPYPTRGNEQFF
TRBV2	TRBJ2-1	15	.	TRBD1	TGTGCCAGCAGTGCCGGACAGGGGGCATACAATGAGCAGTTCTTC	CASSAGQGAYNEQFF
TRBV28	TRBJ1-1	17	once	TRBD1	TGTGCCAGCAGTCCCCTGGGACAGCGCCCGATGAACACTGAAGCTTTCTTT	CASSPLGQRPMNTEAFF
TRBV18	TRBJ1-2	15	.	TRBD1	TGTGCCAGCTCGGACAGGGGGCAGATAGAGTTTGGCTACACCTTC	CASSDRGQIEFGYTF
TRBV5-6	TRBJ1-6	14	once	.	TGTGCCAGCACCAGAGACAGGCCAAATTCACCCCTCCACTTT	CASTRDRPNSPLHF
TRBV24-1	TRBJ1-2	13	.	TRBD1	TGTGCCACCAGCAGGGACAGGGCCTATGGCTACACCTTC	CATSRDRAYGYTF
TRBV4-2	TRBJ2-7	15	.	TRBD2	TGTGCCAGCAGCCTTTTTTCTAGCGGGGACTACGAGCAGTACTTC	CASSLFSSGDYEQYF
TRBV10-3	TRBJ2-7	16	.	TRBD1	TGTGCCATCAGAGACACCAGAGGACAGGGATTCTACGAGCAGTACTTC	CAIRDTRGQGFYEQYF
TRBV6-1	TRBJ1-6	17	.	.	TGTGCCAGCAGTGGCTTAGCAGAGAGCTCCTATAATTCACCCCTCCACTTT	CASSGLAESSYNSPLHF
TRBV4-1	TRBJ2-1	16	.	TRBD2	TGCGCCAGCAGCCAACGAGTAGTAGCGGGAGCCAATGAGCAGTTCTTC	CASSQRVVAGANEQFF
TRBV27	TRBJ1-1	13	.	.	TGTGCCAGCAGTTTAGGTAGGAACACTGAAGCTTTCTTT	CASSLGRNTEAFF
TRBV7-9	TRBJ2-7	16	.	TRBD2	TGTGCCAGCAGCCTAACGCTAGCGGGAGGGCCTAATGAGCAGTACTTC	CASSLTLAGGPNEQYF
TRBV6-5	TRBJ2-1	15	.	TRBD2	TGTGCCAGCAGTTACCGGACTAGCGGGTTCGATGAGCAGTTCTTC	CASSYRTSGFDEQFF
TRBV7-8	TRBJ2-6	18	.	TRBD1	TGTGCCAGCCGCCGTTCTCCGGGACAGCTCTCTGGGGCCAACGTCCTGACTTTC	CASRRSPGQLSGANVLTF
TRBV28	TRBJ2-3	16	.	.	TGTGCCAGCAGTTTATGGGGCAGCAGTAGCACAGATACGCAGTATTTT	CASSLWGSSSTDTQYF
TRBV19	TRBJ1-6	16	.	.	TGTGCCAGTAGTCGAACCCCGAGCTCCTATAATTCACCCCTCCACTTT	CASSRTPSSYNSPLHF
TRBV30	TRBJ2-5	12	.	.	TGTGCCTGGAGCGAACGAGGGGAGACCCAGTACTTC	CAWSERGETQYF
TRBV21-1	TRBJ2-1	17	few	.	TGTGCCAGCAGCAAACCCCTAGCGGGAGGGCTCTGTAATGAGCAGTTCTTC	CASSKPLAGGLCNEQFF
TRBV7-7	TRBJ2-2	15	few	TRBD1	TGTGCTAGCAGCCCGAACAGGGGACGGACCGGGGAGCTGTTTTTT	CASSPNRGRTGELFF
TRBV24-1	TRBJ2-2	14	.	.	TGTGCCACCCGGGAAGCCCTTAACACCGGGGAGCTGTTTTTT	CATREALNTGELFF
TRBV10-3	TRBJ2-1	12	.	TRBD2	TGTGCCCTAGCGGGAGCGAACAATGAGCAGTTCTTC	CALAGANNEQFF
TRBV11-2	TRBJ2-2	19	once	TRBD1	TGTGCCAGCAGCTTAAGAGGAAACAGGGGGCAGGGTCGTTCCGGGGAGCTGTTTTTT	CASSLRGNRGQGRSGELFF
TRBV4-3	TRBJ2-7	15	.	TRBD2	TGCGCCAGCAGCCAGGCCGGGACTAGCGGGGACGAGCAGTACTTC	CASSQAGTSGDEQYF
TRBV13	TRBJ2-2	15	.	.	TGTGCCAGCAGCATACAGGGATCTAACACCGGGGAGCTGTTTTTT	CASSIQGSNTGELFF
TRBV19	TRBJ2-5	15	.	TRBD1	TGTGCCAGTCGCGCCCAGACAGGGGTGAGAGAGACCCAGTACTTC	CASRAQTGVRETQYF
TRBV11-2	TRBJ2-3	16	once	.	TGTGCCAGCACCCCCGACTCGAGATCTAGCACAGATACGCAGTATTTT	CASTPDSRSSTDTQYF
TRBV28	TRBJ1-4	14	.	TRBD1	TGTGCCAGCAGTTTATGGACAGGGGTAGAAAAACTGTTTTTT	CASSLWTGVEKLFF
TRBV19	TRBJ2-1	15	.	.	TGTGCCAGTAGGTTTGGGGCTGGTGGTTACAATGAGCAGTTCTTC	CASRFGAGGYNEQFF
TRBV7-9	TRBJ2-5	16	.	TRBD2	TGTGCCAGCAGCCCCCCGGGACTAGCGGGAGGAGAGACCCAGTACTTC	CASSPPGLAGGETQYF
TRBV11-3	TRBJ2-1	13	.	.	TGTGCCAGCAGCCCCGGGGGTAGTCCTGAGCAGTTCTTC	CASSPGGSPEQFF
TRBV29-1	TRBJ2-7	13	once	.	TGCAGCGTTTTTACAGGGCCCTCCTACGAGCAGTACTTC	CSVFTGPSYEQYF
TRBV3-1/TRBV3-2	TRBJ1-3	15	.	TRBD1	TGTGCCAGCAGCCAAGACGACAGGGGGGGAAACACCATATATTTT	CASSQDDRGGNTIYF
TRBV5-1	TRBJ2-3	15	.	.	TGCGCCAGCAGCTTGGGTAGACTCGGCACAGATACGCAGTATTTT	CASSLGRLGTDTQYF
TRBV28	TRBJ1-5	15	.	.	TGTGCCAGCAGTCCTCACACCGGGTCGTATCAGCCCCAGCATTTT	CASSPHTGSYQPQHF
TRBV7-8	TRBJ2-1	12	.	.	TGTGCCAGCAGCAAAAACGGCAATGAGCAGTTCTTC	CASSKNGNEQFF
TRBV6-2/TRBV6-3	TRBJ1-1	15	.	TRBD1	TGTGCCAGCAGTTCTGGACAGGGGGCGAGGACTGAAGCTTTCTTT	CASSSGQGARTEAFF
TRBV7-9	TRBJ1-1	15	.	.	TGTGCCATCCCCAAGGCAGGGAGACAGGACACTGAAGCTTTCTTT	CAIPKAGRQDTEAFF
TRBV2	TRBJ1-2	13	.	TRBD1	TGTGCCAGCAGGGGGACAGGAAACTATGGCTACACCTTC	CASRGTGNYGYTF
TRBV27	TRBJ2-1	15	.	TRBD2	TGTGCCAGCAGTCCCCACCCCGGGACTAGCAATGAGCAGTTCTTC	CASSPHPGTSNEQFF
TRBV4-1	TRBJ2-7	14	.	TRBD1	TGCGCCAGCAGCCTTACAGGGGGCAACTACGAGCAGTACTTC	CASSLTGGNYEQYF